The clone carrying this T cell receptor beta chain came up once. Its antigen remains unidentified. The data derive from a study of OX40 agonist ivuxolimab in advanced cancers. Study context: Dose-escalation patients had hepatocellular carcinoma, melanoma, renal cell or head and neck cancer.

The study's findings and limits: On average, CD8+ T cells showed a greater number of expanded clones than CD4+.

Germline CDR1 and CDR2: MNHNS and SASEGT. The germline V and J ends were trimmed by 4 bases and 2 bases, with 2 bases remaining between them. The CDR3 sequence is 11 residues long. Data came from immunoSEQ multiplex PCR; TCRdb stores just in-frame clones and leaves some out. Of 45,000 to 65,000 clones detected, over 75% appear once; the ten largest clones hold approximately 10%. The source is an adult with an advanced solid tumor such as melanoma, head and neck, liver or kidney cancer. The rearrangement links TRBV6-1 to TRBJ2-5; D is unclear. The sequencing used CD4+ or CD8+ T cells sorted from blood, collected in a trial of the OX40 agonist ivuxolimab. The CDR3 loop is CASSGQETQYF. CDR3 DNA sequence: TGTGCCAGCAGTGGACAAGAGACCCAGTACTTC.